The sequence of this T cell receptor (beta chain) was determined in a study of blood T cell repertoires in COVID-19. Across the study: COVID-19 samples, acute and convalescent, were from the United States, Italy and Spain. PBMCs, B-cell-depleted T cells, or T cells were the source of the cDNA or gDNA that made up the material.

J lost 2 bases, V lost 5 bases, and 8 bases had no gene match. Germline-derived CDR1 and CDR2 are SGHRS and YFSETQ. The CDR3 consists of 16 residues. Source study methods: Scientists estimated how many nucleated cells there were by amplifying reference gene primers. Sequencing used immunoSEQ multiplex PCR; TCRdb keeps in-frame clones, though not all of them. V and J calls and clone size come straight from that table; D and trimming were deduced from the DNA. The sample yields 160,000 or so clones, about 80% seen once. The sequenced material came from peripheral blood. This chain uses TRBV5-1 with TRBJ2-5; TRBD2 matches at 11 bases. This clonotype originated in a man in his sixties with acute or convalescent COVID-19. CDR3: CASRSASGGTQETQYF. In nucleotides, the CDR3 is TGCGCCAGCAGGTCGGCTAGCGGGGGGACTCAAGAGACCCAGTACTTC.